This TCR beta chain was identified during a study of cytomegalovirus exposure and HLA in healthy donors. Overall study: Earlier findings included about 120 million unique TCR beta sequences obtained from 150 million to 200 million T cells.

Findings and caveats of the study: There were several of the most significant clusters that appeared linked to common viral pathogens in a later analysis. At a 0.05 false discovery rate, a later analysis found 18,000 or so TCR beta sequences to be associated with HLA alleles. According to a later analysis, most TCR beta chains associated with CMV appeared HLA-restricted.

Primers included in the PCR were 60 Vbeta and 13 Jbeta primers. Profiling relied on immunoSEQ multiplex PCR, and the TCRdb table lists in-frame clones only, not all of them. The table lists more than 100,000 clones, roughly 63% of them singletons. Germline V gene sequence: CDR1 SGHTA, CDR2 FQGNSA. Deletions cut 5 bases from V and 6 bases from J, with 13 bases between. The CDR3 consists of 13 residues. About this clone: As yet, its antigen is unknown.

The chain uses TRBV7-2 and TRBJ1-1; D is perhaps TRBD1 (6 bases). Specimen: PBMCs. The receptor was isolated from a man aged 35-49 years in good health and CMV-seropositive. The chain's CDR3 is CASSTGMYAEAFF. CDR3 sequence (DNA): TGTGCCAGCAGCACAGGGATGTACGCTGAAGCTTTCTTT.